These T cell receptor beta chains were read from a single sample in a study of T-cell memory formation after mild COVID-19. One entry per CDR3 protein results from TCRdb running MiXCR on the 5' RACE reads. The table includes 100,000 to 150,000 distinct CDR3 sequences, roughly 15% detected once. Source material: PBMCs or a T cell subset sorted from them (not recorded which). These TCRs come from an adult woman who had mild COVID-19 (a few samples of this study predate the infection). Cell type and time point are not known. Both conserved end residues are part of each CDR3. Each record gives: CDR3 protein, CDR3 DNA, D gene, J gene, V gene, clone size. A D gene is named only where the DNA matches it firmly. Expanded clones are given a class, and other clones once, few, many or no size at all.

CASSLEEWANNEQFF	TGTGCCAGCAGCTTAGAGGAGTGGGCCAACAATGAGCAGTTCTTC	-	TRBJ2-1	TRBV7-9	-
CASSLRQEYEQYF	TGCGCCAGCAGCTTGAGACAGGAGTACGAGCAGTACTTC	-	TRBJ2-7	TRBV5-1	few
CASSRQGSYNEQFF	TGTGCCAGCAGTCGACAGGGCTCCTACAATGAGCAGTTCTTC	TRBD1	TRBJ2-1	TRBV27	few
CSAGGTGPYEQYF	TGCAGTGCTGGAGGGACAGGTCCCTACGAGCAGTACTTC	TRBD1	TRBJ2-7	TRBV20-1	-
CASLKPLSYNEQFF	TGTGCCAGCCTCAAACCACTATCCTACAATGAGCAGTTCTTC	-	TRBJ2-1	TRBV12-3/TRBV12-4	-
CSARDLRGLVNTEAFF	TGCAGTGCTAGAGATTTGCGGGGGTTGGTGAACACTGAAGCTTTCTTT	-	TRBJ1-1	TRBV20-1	-
CASRMAGFLETQYF	TGTGCCAGCAGGATGGCAGGGTTCTTAGAGACCCAGTACTTC	-	TRBJ2-5	TRBV27	-
CASSQEGGLNTEAFF	TGTGCCAGCAGCCAAGAAGGGGGGTTGAACACTGAAGCTTTCTTT	-	TRBJ1-1	TRBV4-2	few
CSARVLPPYEQYF	TGCAGTGCGAGGGTACTGCCCCCCTACGAGCAGTACTTC	-	TRBJ2-7	TRBV20-1	few
CASSLAAADYEQYF	TGCGCCAGCAGCTTGGCGGCAGCGGACTACGAGCAGTACTTC	-	TRBJ2-7	TRBV5-1	-
CATSRETGTGSDTQYF	TGTGCCACCAGCAGAGAAACCGGGACAGGGTCAGATACGCAGTATTTT	TRBD1	TRBJ2-3	TRBV15	few
CASSYLGNQPQHF	TGTGCCAGCAGTTACCTGGGCAATCAGCCCCAGCATTTT	-	TRBJ1-5	TRBV6-5	once
CASSLGPGETQYF	TGCGCCAGCAGCTTGGGGCCAGGGGAGACCCAGTACTTC	-	TRBJ2-5	TRBV5-1	few
CASSEGRQPQHF	TGTGCCAGCAGTGAGGGACGCCAGCCCCAGCATTTT	-	TRBJ1-5	TRBV6-1	few
CATSRPRGGLGEQYF	TGTGCCACCAGCAGACCTAGGGGGGGGCTCGGCGAGCAGTACTTC	-	TRBJ2-7	TRBV15	-
CSAYHGIKYQPQHF	TGCAGTGCGTACCACGGTATTAAGTATCAGCCCCAGCATTTT	-	TRBJ1-5	TRBV20-1	few
CSARDYQNLNNEQFF	TGCAGTGCTAGAGATTACCAGAACCTCAACAATGAGCAGTTCTTC	-	TRBJ2-1	TRBV20-1	-
CASSLQYRVQFF	TGTGCCAGCAGCTTACAATATCGTGTGCAGTTCTTC	-	TRBJ2-1	TRBV7-9	few
CASSPGRDSGEQYF	TGTGCCAGCTCACCAGGCCGGGACAGTGGGGAGCAGTACTTC	TRBD1	TRBJ2-7	TRBV18	few
CAWSPWGGSYNEQFF	TGTGCCTGGAGTCCCTGGGGGGGGTCCTACAATGAGCAGTTCTTC	TRBD2	TRBJ2-1	TRBV30	few
CASSPGWVGSTDTQYF	TGCGCCAGCAGTCCTGGATGGGTAGGGAGCACAGATACGCAGTATTTT	-	TRBJ2-3	TRBV23-1	once
CATSDLSAGKETQYF	TGTGCCACCAGTGATTTGTCGGCCGGAAAAGAGACCCAGTACTTC	-	TRBJ2-5	TRBV24-1	few
CSARVQREANNEQFF	TGCAGTGCTAGAGTTCAGCGGGAAGCCAACAATGAGCAGTTCTTC	TRBD2	TRBJ2-1	TRBV20-1	few
CATGTSGGSSYNEQFF	TGTGCCACCGGGACTAGCGGGGGTAGCTCCTACAATGAGCAGTTCTTC	TRBD2	TRBJ2-1	TRBV4-2	many
CASSQGMDEQYF	TGCGCCAGCAGCCAGGGTATGGACGAGCAGTACTTC	-	TRBJ2-7	TRBV5-1	few